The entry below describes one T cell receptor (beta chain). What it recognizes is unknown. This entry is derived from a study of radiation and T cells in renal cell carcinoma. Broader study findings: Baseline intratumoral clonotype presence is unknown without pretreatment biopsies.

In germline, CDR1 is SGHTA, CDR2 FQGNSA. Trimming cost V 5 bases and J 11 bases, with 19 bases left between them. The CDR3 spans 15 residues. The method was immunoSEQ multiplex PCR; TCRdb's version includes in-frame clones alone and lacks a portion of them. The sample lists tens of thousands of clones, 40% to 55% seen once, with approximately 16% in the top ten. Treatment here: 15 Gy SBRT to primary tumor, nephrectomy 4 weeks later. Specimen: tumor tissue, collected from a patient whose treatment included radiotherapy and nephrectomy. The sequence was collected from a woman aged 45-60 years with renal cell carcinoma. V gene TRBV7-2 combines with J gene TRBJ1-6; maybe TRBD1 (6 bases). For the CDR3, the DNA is TGTGCCAGCAGCCTAGGACAGCTCCACCCCACACCCCTCCACTTT. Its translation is CASSLGQLHPTPLHF.